This T cell receptor (beta chain) appears in the sequencing data of a study of T cell responses to AZD1222 COVID-19 vaccine. A word on this clone: Its target is not known.

Sequencing used immunoSEQ multiplex PCR; TCRdb keeps in-frame clones, though not all of them. The sample has roughly 80,000 clones, 90% seen once; the top ten hold around 5.8%. General observations from the study: Donors in the cohort were predominantly white British and more often female, and clonal diversity was possibly underestimated.

Germline values: CDR1 SGHNT, CDR2 YYREEE (reference sequence). Trimming stripped 4 bases from V and 3 bases from J, with 16 bases between. CDR3 length: 15 residues. This receptor was identified in an adult who received the AZD1222 COVID-19 vaccine. This material consisted of peripheral blood, taken 28 days after the second AZD1222 dose. The chain uses TRBV5-4 and TRBJ1-2; the D is unclear. The CDR3 spells CASSAPAVGYYGYTF. CDR3 bases: TGTGCCAGCAGCGCCCCCGCCGTGGGATACTATGGCTACACCTTC.